The 26 T cell receptor beta chains below all came from one sample that was sequenced in a study of T cell responses to AZD1222 COVID-19 vaccine. The repertoire was sequenced with immunoSEQ multiplex PCR; TCRdb's copy has only in-frame clones and lacks some. Altogether 150,000 or so clones are present, 89% being singletons, with the ten largest covering just over 5%. The material was peripheral blood, obtained on day 0 of AZD1222 vaccination. All receptors come from an adult in good health.

This rearrangement joins TRBV7-9 to TRBJ2-3; D remains ambiguous. V dropped 2 bases and J dropped 4 bases, with 10 bases sitting between them. The germline CDR1 and CDR2 sequences are SEHNR and FQNEAQ (reference sequence). This CDR3 spans 14 amino acids. The CDR3 bases are TGTGCCAGCAGCTTAACCGTTGGCGCAGATACGCAGTATTTT. Translating gives CASSLTVGADTQYF.

The CDR3 sequence is CASSSRGSRYNEQFF. The DNA for the CDR3 is TGTGCCAGCAGCTCGAGGGGGTCGAGGTACAATGAGCAGTTCTTC. The chain employs TRBV7-8 and TRBJ2-1; D is perhaps TRBD1 (6 bases). V shed 4 bases and J shed 4 bases, with 14 bases lying between them. Germline lookup yields CDR1 SGHVS and CDR2 FQNEAQ. There are 15 residues in the CDR3.

This clone has only a few counts. This rearrangement joins TRBV4-3 to TRBJ1-6; D ambiguous. Trimming left V 1 base short and J 5 bases short, with 12 bases between. Germline CDR1 LGHNA, CDR2 YSLEER. The CDR3 is 16 residues long. CDR3 residues: CASSQAPYGDNSPLHF. The CDR3, as DNA: TGCGCCAGCAGCCAAGCCCCTTATGGGGATAATTCACCCCTCCACTTT.

The chain joins TRBV24-1 to TRBJ1-2; no clear D. In germline, CDR1 is KGHDR, CDR2 SFDVKD. V was clipped by 3 bases and J by 4 bases, with 14 bases between them. The CDR3 has 15 residues. CDR3 sequence reads: CATSDPHGSGYGYTF. The CDR3 DNA reads TGTGCCACCAGTGATCCCCATGGGTCGGGCTATGGCTACACCTTC.

This sequence joins TRBV7-9 and TRBJ2-3, with a tentative D call TRBD1 (6 bases). The CDR3 totals 14 residues. The germline CDR1 and CDR2 sequences are SEHNR and FQNEAQ (reference sequence). Between the trimmed V and J ends, which lost 4 bases and 3 bases, there was a span of 11 bases. The CDR3 region has the DNA TGTGCCAGCAGCTCGAGGACAGTTACAGATACGCAGTATTTT. This gives the protein CASSSRTVTDTQYF.

This clone was counted a few times. V and J are TRBV30 and TRBJ1-5, with D tentatively TRBD1 (6 bases). The V end was cut by 5 bases, the J end by 0 bases, with 14 bases between. Germline assignment: CDR1 GTSNPN and CDR2 SVGIG (reference sequence). The CDR3 runs 15 residues. CDR3 sequence reads: CAWSRQVYSNQPQHF. The CDR3 DNA reads TGTGCCTGGTCCCGACAGGTCTATAGCAATCAGCCCCAGCATTTT.

The chain recombines TRBV6-5 with TRBJ2-3; 12 bases fit TRBD2. This CDR3 has 15 amino acids. Germline V lookup: CDR1 MNHEY, CDR2 SVGAGI. V lost 6 bases, J lost 5 bases, and 6 bases stayed unmatched. This CDR3 is CASSLTSGRRDTQYF. In nucleotides, the CDR3 is TGTGCCAGCAGCCTGACTAGCGGGAGAAGAGATACGCAGTATTTT.

CDR3 DNA sequence: TGTGCCAGCAGCCAGGCAGGACGCACAGATACGCAGTATTTT. It is translated as CASSQAGRTDTQYF. The chain is built from TRBV6-5 and TRBJ2-3; D not resolved. The germline V gene encodes CDR1 MNHEY and CDR2 SVGAGI. The CDR3 consists of 14 residues. The V and J ends lost 6 bases and 1 base respectively, with 11 bases between them.

A few counts support this clone. The chain employs TRBV7-9 and TRBJ1-4, with 9 positions matching TRBD1. J gave up 0 bases and V 5 bases, and 7 bases lay outside the gene matches. From germline, CDR1 is SEHNR and CDR2 FQNEAQ (reference sequence). The CDR3 runs 17 residues. The CDR3 loop is CASSIRQGDATNEKLFF. In DNA, the CDR3 is TGTGCCAGCAGCATCCGACAGGGGGACGCAACTAATGAAAAACTGTTTTTT.

This chain joins TRBV6-2 or TRBV6-3 and TRBJ1-5, with unresolved D. This CDR3 spans 15 amino acids. The V gene's germline CDR1 is MNHEY and CDR2 SVGEGT. The V and J ends lost 5 bases and 1 base respectively, with 12 bases between them. The CDR3 sequence: CASSQRGGSNQPQHF. The CDR3 DNA sequence: TGTGCCAGCAGTCAGCGCGGCGGGAGCAATCAGCCCCAGCATTTT.

In its sample, this clone was seen a few times. The rearrangement uses TRBV20-1 and TRBJ2-1, with D perhaps TRBD1 (5 bases). This CDR3 comprises 11 residues. The germline V and J ends were trimmed by 3 bases and 10 bases, with 10 bases remaining between them. The germline V gene has CDR1 DFQATT and CDR2 SNEGSKA (reference sequence). CDR3 residues: CSASPGREQFF. CDR3 sequence (DNA): TGCAGTGCTAGTCCAGGGCGAGAGCAGTTCTTC.

This sequence joins TRBV7-9 and TRBJ2-7, with D perhaps TRBD1 (5 bases). The CDR3 spans 14 residues. V was clipped by 5 bases and J by 2 bases, with 13 bases between them. Germline V gives CDR1 SEHNR, CDR2 FQNEAQ (reference sequence). CDR3 nucleotides: TGTGCCAGCAGCCCTAAGGGGCCTACCTACGAGCAGTACTTC. This gives the protein CASSPKGPTYEQYF.

This clone was seen more than once but under ten times. V usage is TRBV3-1 (or the pseudogene TRBV3-2) and J usage is TRBJ2-7; D not resolved. V gave up 4 bases and J gave up 3 bases, with 10 bases separating them. This CDR3 has 13 amino acids. Germline V gives CDR1 LGHDT, CDR2 YNNKEL (reference sequence). Written as DNA, the CDR3 is TGTGCCAGCAGCCTAAAAGGGAACTACGAGCAGTACTTC. Encoded protein: CASSLKGNYEQYF.

V is TRBV19 and J is TRBJ1-2; TRBD1 is a possible D gene (5 bases). The germline V gene has CDR1 LNHDA and CDR2 SQIVND (reference sequence). Trimming shortened V by 1 base and J by 4 bases, and 10 bases separated the two germline ends. The CDR3 is 14 amino acids. In nucleotides, the CDR3 is TGTGCCAGTAGTATAGCTGGGACGTCCTATGGCTACACCTTC. Protein product: CASSIAGTSYGYTF.

DNA of the CDR3: TGTGCCAGCAGCCAAGGGCAGGGGGCCTACGAGCAGTACTTC. Protein: CASSQGQGAYEQYF. The V gene is TRBV4-2, the J gene TRBJ2-7; 7 nucleotides agree with TRBD1. Per the germline V gene, CDR1 is LGHNA and CDR2 is YNFKEQ. There are 14 residues in the CDR3. Trimming removed 1 base from V and 2 bases from J; junction bases left unmatched: 2.

This clone appeared a few times. This chain uses TRBV2 with TRBJ1-5; D is uncertain. Germline values: CDR1 SNHLY, CDR2 FYNNEI. V lost 6 bases and J lost 0, with 6 bases in between. The CDR3 has 13 amino acids. The chain's CDR3 is CASRRDSNQPQHF. CDR3 sequence (DNA): TGTGCCAGCAGAAGAGATAGCAATCAGCCCCAGCATTTT.

The CDR3 protein is CASSLDGDYTGELFF. The CDR3 DNA follows: TGTGCCAGCAGCCTGGACGGAGATTACACCGGGGAGCTGTTTTTT. The rearrangement uses TRBV28 and TRBJ2-2; D is unresolved. Trimming pared 6 bases from V and 3 bases from J, leaving 14 bases between. There are 15 residues in the CDR3. Germline values: CDR1 MDHEN, CDR2 SYDVKM.

CDR3 coding DNA: TGTGCCAGCAGTCCTAGCGGGCTTTACAATGAGCAGTTCTTC. Translating gives CASSPSGLYNEQFF. The gene calls are TRBV27 and TRBJ2-1; 8 bases are a match to TRBD2. The CDR3 sequence is 14 residues long. The germline gives CDR1 MNHEY, CDR2 SMNVEV (reference sequence). Trimming removed 5 bases from V and 4 bases from J; junction bases left unmatched: 4.

The CDR3 region is CASSARGGSTDTQYF. In DNA, the CDR3 is TGTGCCAGCAGCGCAAGGGGGGGGAGCACAGATACGCAGTATTTT. The gene calls are TRBV9 and TRBJ2-3, with a tentative D call TRBD2 (7 bases). Germline CDR1 is SGDLS and CDR2 is YYNGEE. Trimming shortened V by 3 bases and J by 0 bases, and 11 bases separated the two germline ends. The CDR3 runs to 15 residues. Full variable domain (remainder filled in from reference TRBV9 and TRBJ2-3): DSGVTQTPKHLITATGQRVTLRCSPRSGDLSVYWYQQSLDQGLQFLIQYYNGEERAKGNILERFSAQQFPDLHSELNLSSLELGDSALYFCASSARGGSTDTQYFGPGTRLTVL.

The J gene is TRBJ2-3, the V gene TRBV7-3; D tentatively fits TRBD1 or TRBD2 (5 bases each). V lost 1 base and J 6 bases, leaving 14 bases between the germline ends. The CDR3 contains 15 residues. Per germline, CDR1 SGHTA and CDR2 FQGTGA. This CDR3 reads CASSLMGGPGDTQYF. In DNA form, the CDR3 reads TGTGCCAGCAGCTTAATGGGCGGGCCAGGGGATACGCAGTATTTT.

The chain links TRBV7-9 to TRBJ1-5, with 7 bases identical to TRBD1. The CDR3 spans 15 residues. Per the germline V gene, CDR1 is SEHNR and CDR2 is FQNEAQ (reference sequence). Trimming removed 5 bases from V and 5 bases from J; junction bases left unmatched: 9. The CDR3 loop reads CASSPRGAGDQPQHF. As DNA, the CDR3 is TGTGCCAGCAGCCCCAGGGGGGCAGGGGATCAGCCCCAGCATTTT.

The gene calls are TRBV14 and TRBJ2-7; 16 bases fit TRBD2. Losses at the gene ends were 4 bases for V and 8 bases for J; bases not matched to a gene: 8. The CDR3 runs to 16 residues. The germline V gene has CDR1 SGHDN and CDR2 FVKESK. CDR3 bases: TGTGCCAGCAGCCGGGGGACTAGCGGGAGGGGTAGCAAGCAGTACTTC. Its protein is CASSRGTSGRGSKQYF.

This chain uses TRBV7-2 with TRBJ1-3; D gene unclear. Germline loops: CDR1 SGHTA, CDR2 FQGNSA. The CDR3 runs to 14 residues. Trimming took 4 bases from V and 4 from J, leaving 11 bases between them. The CDR3: CASSSRASGNTIYF. The CDR3 DNA reads as TGTGCCAGCAGCTCCCGGGCCTCAGGAAACACCATATATTTT.

The chain has TRBV5-1 and TRBJ2-7; TRBD1 is a possible D gene (5 bases). Trimming took off 4 bases at V and 2 bases at J, with 16 bases between the two ends. The CDR3 is made up of 15 amino acids. Germline CDR1 SGHRS, CDR2 YFSETQ. This chain's CDR3 is CASSEQIGVAYEQYF. Written as DNA, the CDR3 is TGCGCCAGCAGCGAACAGATAGGGGTGGCCTACGAGCAGTACTTC. The full variable domain, completed using reference TRBV5-1 and TRBJ2-7, is KAGVTQTPRYLIKTRGQQVTLSCSPISGHRSVSWYQQTPGQGLQFLFEYFSETQRNKGNFPGRFSGRQFSNSRSEMNVSTLELGDSALYLCASSEQIGVAYEQYFGPGTRLTVT.

The rearrangement joins TRBV7-6 to TRBJ2-1, with TRBD2 matching 7 bases. The V gene's germline CDR1 is SGHVS and CDR2 FNYEAQ. The CDR3 runs 15 residues. V gave up 0 bases and J gave up 6 bases; unmatched junction bases: 5. CDR3 region: CASSLALADSNEQFF. CDR3 coding DNA: TGTGCCAGCAGCTTAGCTCTAGCGGACTCCAATGAGCAGTTCTTC.

V is TRBV28 and J is TRBJ2-2, with TRBD2 identical over 8 bases. Germline V CDR1 and CDR2: MDHEN, SYDVKM. V was pared by 6 bases and J by 6 bases, with 9 bases of the junction left unmatched. The CDR3 totals 15 residues. This chain's CDR3 is CASRTGTRTSGELFF. The CDR3 coding sequence is TGTGCCAGCAGAACCGGGACTAGGACTTCCGGGGAGCTGTTTTTT.